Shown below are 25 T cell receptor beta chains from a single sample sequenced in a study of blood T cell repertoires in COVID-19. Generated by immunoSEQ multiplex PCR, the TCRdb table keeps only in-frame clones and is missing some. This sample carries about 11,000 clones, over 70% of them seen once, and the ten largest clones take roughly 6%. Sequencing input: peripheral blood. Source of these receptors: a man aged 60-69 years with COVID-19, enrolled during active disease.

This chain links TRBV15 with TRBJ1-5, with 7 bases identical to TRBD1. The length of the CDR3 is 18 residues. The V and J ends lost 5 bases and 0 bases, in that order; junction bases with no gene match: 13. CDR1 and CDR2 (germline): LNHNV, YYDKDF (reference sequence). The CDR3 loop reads CATSGTGQAGYSNQPQHF. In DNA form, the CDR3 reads TGTGCCACCAGCGGGACCGGACAGGCTGGATATAGCAATCAGCCCCAGCATTTT.

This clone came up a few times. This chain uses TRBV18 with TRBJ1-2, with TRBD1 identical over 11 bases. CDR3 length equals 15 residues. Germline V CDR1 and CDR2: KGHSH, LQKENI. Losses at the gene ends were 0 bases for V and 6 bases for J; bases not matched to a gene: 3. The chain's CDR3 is CASSPPGQGEHGYTF. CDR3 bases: TGTGCCAGCTCACCACCGGGACAGGGGGAGCATGGCTACACCTTC.

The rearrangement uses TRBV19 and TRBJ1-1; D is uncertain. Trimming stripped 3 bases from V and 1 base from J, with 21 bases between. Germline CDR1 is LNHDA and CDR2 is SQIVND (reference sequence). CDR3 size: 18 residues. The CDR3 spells CASSIRFGQLGANTEAFF. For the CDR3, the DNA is TGTGCCAGTAGTATTCGATTCGGTCAGCTGGGAGCGAACACTGAAGCTTTCTTT.

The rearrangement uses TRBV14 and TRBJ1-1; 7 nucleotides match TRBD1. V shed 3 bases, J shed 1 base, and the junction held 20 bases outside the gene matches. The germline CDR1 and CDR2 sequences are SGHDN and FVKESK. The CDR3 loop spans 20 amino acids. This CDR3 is CASSHLLGARQGRGNTEAFF. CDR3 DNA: TGTGCCAGCAGCCACCTACTGGGGGCACGACAGGGACGGGGGAACACTGAAGCTTTCTTT.

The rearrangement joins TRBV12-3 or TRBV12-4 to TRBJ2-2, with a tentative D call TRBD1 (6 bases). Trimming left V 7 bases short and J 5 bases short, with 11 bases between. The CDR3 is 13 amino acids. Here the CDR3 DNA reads TGTGCCAGCACTCTGAGGGGGACCGGGGAGCTGTTTTTT. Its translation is CASTLRGTGELFF.

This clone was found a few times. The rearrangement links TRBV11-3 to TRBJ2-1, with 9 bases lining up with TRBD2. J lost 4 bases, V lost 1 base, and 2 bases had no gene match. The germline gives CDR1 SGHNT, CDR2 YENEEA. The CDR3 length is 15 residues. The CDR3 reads CASSLGSGSYNEQFF. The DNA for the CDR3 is TGTGCCAGCAGCTTAGGTAGCGGGAGTTACAATGAGCAGTTCTTC. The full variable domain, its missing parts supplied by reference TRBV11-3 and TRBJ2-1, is EAGVVQSPRYKIIEKKQPVAFWCNPISGHNTLYWYLQNLGQGPELLIRYENEEAVDDSQLPKDRFSAERLKGVDSTLKIQPAELGDSAVYLCASSLGSGSYNEQFFGPGTRLTVL.

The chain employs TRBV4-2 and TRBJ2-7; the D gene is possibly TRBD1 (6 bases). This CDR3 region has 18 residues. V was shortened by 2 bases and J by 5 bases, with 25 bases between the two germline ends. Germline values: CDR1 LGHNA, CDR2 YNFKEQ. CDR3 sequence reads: CASSQLGGGLVESHEQYF. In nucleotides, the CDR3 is TGTGCCAGCAGCCAACTCGGTGGGGGCCTGGTGGAGTCCCACGAGCAGTACTTC.

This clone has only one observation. The CDR3 here is CASSEFTAPLHF. CDR3 DNA: TGTGCCAGCAGTGAATTCACGGCACCCCTCCACTTT. The chain joins TRBV25-1 to TRBJ1-6; D uncertain. The germline CDR1 and CDR2 sequences are MGHDK and SYGVNS. The CDR3 consists of 12 residues. The V gene lost 1 base and the J gene lost 11 bases, with 6 bases spanning the gap.

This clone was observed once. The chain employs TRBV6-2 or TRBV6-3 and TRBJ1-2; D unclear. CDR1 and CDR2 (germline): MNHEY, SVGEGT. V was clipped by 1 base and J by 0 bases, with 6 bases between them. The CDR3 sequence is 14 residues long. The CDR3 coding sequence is TGTGCCAGCAGTTACTACACAACTAACTATGGCTACACCTTC. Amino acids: CASSYYTTNYGYTF.

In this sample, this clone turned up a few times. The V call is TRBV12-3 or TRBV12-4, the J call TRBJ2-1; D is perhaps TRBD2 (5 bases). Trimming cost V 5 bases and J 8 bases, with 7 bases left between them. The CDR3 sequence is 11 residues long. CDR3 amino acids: CASSPGDEQFF. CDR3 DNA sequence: TGTGCCAGCAGTCCCGGGGATGAGCAGTTCTTC.

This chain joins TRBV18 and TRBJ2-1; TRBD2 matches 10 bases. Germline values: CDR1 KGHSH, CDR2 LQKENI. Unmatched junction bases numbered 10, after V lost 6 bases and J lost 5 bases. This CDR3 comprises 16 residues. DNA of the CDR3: TGTGCCAGCTCTCGAAGGTTGCTAGCGGGAGACAATGAGCAGTTCTTC. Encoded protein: CASSRRLLAGDNEQFF.

The CDR3 DNA reads as TGTGCCACCAGTGATCGGAACAGGCGTGGTGGTGGCTACACCTTC. Encoded protein: CATSDRNRRGGGYTF. The chain recombines TRBV24-1 with TRBJ1-2; D is possibly TRBD1 (5 bases). The CDR3 contains 15 residues. V lost 3 bases and J lost 7, with 17 bases in between. Per germline, CDR1 KGHDR and CDR2 SFDVKD.

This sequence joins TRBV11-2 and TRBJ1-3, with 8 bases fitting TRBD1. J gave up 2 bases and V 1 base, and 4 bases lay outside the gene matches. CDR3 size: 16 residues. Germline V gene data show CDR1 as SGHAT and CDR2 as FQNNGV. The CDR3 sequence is CASSLGGRGPGNTIYF. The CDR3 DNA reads TGTGCCAGCAGCTTAGGGGGCAGGGGGCCTGGAAACACCATATATTTT. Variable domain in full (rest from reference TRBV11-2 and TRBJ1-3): EAGVAQSPRYKIIEKRQSVAFWCNPISGHATLYWYQQILGQGPKLLIQFQNNGVVDDSQLPKDRFSAERLKGVDSTLKIQPAKLEDSAVYLCASSLGGRGPGNTIYFGEGSWLTVV.

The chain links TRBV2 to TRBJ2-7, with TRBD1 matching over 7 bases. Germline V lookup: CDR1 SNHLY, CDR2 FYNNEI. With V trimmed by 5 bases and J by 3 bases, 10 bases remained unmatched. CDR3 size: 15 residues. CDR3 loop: CASSSSTGLDYEQYF. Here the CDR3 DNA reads TGTGCCAGCAGTTCCTCGACAGGGTTGGACTACGAGCAGTACTTC.

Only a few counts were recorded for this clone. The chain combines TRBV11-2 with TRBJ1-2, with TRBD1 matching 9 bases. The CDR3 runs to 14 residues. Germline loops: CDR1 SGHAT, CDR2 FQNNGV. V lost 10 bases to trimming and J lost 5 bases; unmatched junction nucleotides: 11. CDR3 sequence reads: CATNKQGAEYGYTF. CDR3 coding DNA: TGTGCCACCAACAAACAGGGGGCAGAGTATGGCTACACCTTC.

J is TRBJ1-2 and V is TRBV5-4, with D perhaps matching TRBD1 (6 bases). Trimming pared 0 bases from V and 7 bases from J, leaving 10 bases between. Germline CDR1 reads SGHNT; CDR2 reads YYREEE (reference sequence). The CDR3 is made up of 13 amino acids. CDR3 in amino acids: CASSLGGLAGYTF. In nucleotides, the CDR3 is TGTGCCAGCAGCTTGGGGGGGCTCGCTGGCTACACCTTC.

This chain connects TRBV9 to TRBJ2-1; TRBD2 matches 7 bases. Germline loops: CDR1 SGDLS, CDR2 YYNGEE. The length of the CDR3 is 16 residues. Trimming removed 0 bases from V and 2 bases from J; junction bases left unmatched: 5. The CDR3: CASSVVSGRAYNEQFF. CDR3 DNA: TGTGCCAGCAGCGTAGTGTCAGGGAGGGCCTACAATGAGCAGTTCTTC.

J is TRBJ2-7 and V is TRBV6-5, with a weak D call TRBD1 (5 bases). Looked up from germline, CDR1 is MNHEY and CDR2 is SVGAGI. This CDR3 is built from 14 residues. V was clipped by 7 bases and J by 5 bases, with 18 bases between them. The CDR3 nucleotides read TGTGCCAGCATCCAGACCCTAGGACAAGACGAGCAGTACTTC. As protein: CASIQTLGQDEQYF.

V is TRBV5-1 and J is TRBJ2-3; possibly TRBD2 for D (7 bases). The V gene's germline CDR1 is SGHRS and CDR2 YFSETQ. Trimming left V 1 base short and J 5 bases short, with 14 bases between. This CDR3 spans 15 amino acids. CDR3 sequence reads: CASSLLGGRVDTQYF. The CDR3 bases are TGCGCCAGCAGCTTGTTGGGGGGGCGAGTAGATACGCAGTATTTT.

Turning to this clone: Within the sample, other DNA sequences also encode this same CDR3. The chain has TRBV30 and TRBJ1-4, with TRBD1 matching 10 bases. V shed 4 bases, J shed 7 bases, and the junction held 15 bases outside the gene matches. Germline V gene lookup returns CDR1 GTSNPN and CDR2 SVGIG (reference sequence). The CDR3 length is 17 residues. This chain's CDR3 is CAWIAKRGTGVSEKLFF. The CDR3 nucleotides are TGTGCCTGGATCGCCAAAAGGGGGACAGGGGTCAGTGAAAAACTGTTTTTT.

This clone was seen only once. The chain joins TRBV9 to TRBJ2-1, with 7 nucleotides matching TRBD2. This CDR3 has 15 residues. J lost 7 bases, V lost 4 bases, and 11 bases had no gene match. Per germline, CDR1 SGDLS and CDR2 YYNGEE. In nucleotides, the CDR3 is TGTGCCAGCAGCCCTCAGCGGGATAGGCGGAATGAGCAGTTCTTC. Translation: CASSPQRDRRNEQFF.

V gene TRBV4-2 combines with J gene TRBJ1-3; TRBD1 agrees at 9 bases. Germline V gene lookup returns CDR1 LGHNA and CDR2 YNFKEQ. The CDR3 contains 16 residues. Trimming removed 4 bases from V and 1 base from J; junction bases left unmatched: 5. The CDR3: CASSLGQGTSGNTIYF. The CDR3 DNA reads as TGTGCCAGCAGCCTGGGACAGGGCACTTCTGGAAACACCATATATTTT.

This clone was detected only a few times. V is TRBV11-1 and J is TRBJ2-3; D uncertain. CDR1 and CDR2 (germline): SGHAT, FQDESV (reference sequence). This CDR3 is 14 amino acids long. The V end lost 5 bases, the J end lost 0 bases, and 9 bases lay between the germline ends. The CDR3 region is CASSPTFSTDTQYF. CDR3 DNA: TGTGCCAGCAGCCCGACATTTAGCACAGATACGCAGTATTTT.

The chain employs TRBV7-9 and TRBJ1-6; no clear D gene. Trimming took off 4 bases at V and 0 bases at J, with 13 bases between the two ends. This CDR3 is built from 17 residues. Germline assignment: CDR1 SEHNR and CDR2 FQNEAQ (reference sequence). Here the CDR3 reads CASSSRGESSYNSPLHF. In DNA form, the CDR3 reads TGTGCCAGCAGCTCCCGCGGAGAGAGCTCCTATAATTCACCCCTCCACTTT.

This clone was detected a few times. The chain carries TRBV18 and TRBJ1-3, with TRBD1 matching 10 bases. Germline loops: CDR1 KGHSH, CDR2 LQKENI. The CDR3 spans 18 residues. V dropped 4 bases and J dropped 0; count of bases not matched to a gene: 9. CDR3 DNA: TGTGCCAGCTCACTTTCGACAGGGGGCCCTCACTCTGGAAACACCATATATTTT. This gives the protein CASSLSTGGPHSGNTIYF.